This T cell receptor beta chain was recorded in a study of T cell responses to AZD1222 COVID-19 vaccine. Study-wide results and caveats: The study found vaccine-associated CD4 TCRs spanning spike, dominant at 160-218 and 743-854. Unmutated variant regions are reportedly targeted by nearly half of spike-specific TCRs. At baseline, seropositivity was found in only six AZD1222 recipients.

Regarding this clone: The antigen remains unidentified.

CDR1 and CDR2 (germline): SGHDN, FVKESK. The CDR3 spans 13 residues. V was shortened by 6 bases and J by 0 bases, with 8 bases between the two germline ends. Profiled with immunoSEQ multiplex PCR; TCRdb holds only in-frame clones, not every one. The data contain tens of thousands of clones, under 95% of them seen just once; the ten biggest clones take up more than 4%. The sample in question was peripheral blood, obtained on day 0 of AZD1222 vaccination. The J gene is TRBJ1-1, the V gene TRBV14; D is ambiguous. This clonotype was sampled from an adult in good health. The CDR3: CASSHKMNTEAFF. In DNA, the CDR3 is TGTGCCAGCAGTCATAAGATGAACACTGAAGCTTTCTTT. Full variable domain (outside the CDR3, taken from reference TRBV14 and TRBJ1-1): EAGVTQFPSHSVIEKGQTVTLRCDPISGHDNLYWYRRVMGKEIKFLLHFVKESKQDESGMPNNRFLAERTGGTYSTLKVQPAELEDSGVYFCASSHKMNTEAFFGQGTRLTVV.